The T cell receptor (beta chain) under discussion was sequenced for a study of shared clonotypes between healthy human individuals. Study results and caveats: A generally larger estimated richness was seen in naive subsets than in memory subsets.

About this clone: Its antigen is unidentified.

This table comes from immunoSEQ multiplex PCR, and its TCRdb copy is limited to in-frame clones, with some not included. The sample consists of some 380,000 clones, 96% of them appearing once. The CDR3 is 15 amino acids. Germline V lookup: CDR1 ENHRY, CDR2 SYGVKD. V lost 0 bases, J lost 0 bases, and 9 bases lay in between. The specimen was memory CD8+ T cells sorted from blood. The subset here: CD45RO+ cells pooled with CCR7-negative TemRA cells. The rearrangement joins TRBV10-3 to TRBJ2-7; D is perhaps TRBD1 (6 bases). The clonotype originates from a man aged 25 to 45 in good health. CDR3 bases: TGTGCCATCAGTGAGTCGAGAGGGGGCTCCTACGAGCAGTACTTC. This translates into CAISESRGGSYEQYF.